The rows below give T cell receptor beta chains drawn from one sample of a study of cytomegalovirus exposure and HLA in healthy donors. Method: immunoSEQ multiplex PCR; TCRdb's copy keeps in-frame clones and lacks some. This table holds approximately 170,000 clones, about 75% found once. Source material: PBMCs. These TCRs come from a man between 18 and 29 years old in good health and CMV-seropositive. The CDR3 runs from the conserved cysteine through the conserved F or W. D genes are given only for firm matches. Clone size appears in some rows only: once, few, many, or a class for an expanded clone.

TRBJ1-5	.	few	TRBV2	TGTGCCAGCACAGGGAGGGGAGGGTATCAGCCCCAGCATTTT	CASTGRGGYQPQHF
TRBJ1-2	TRBD1	once	TRBV6-5	TGTGCCAGCAGTTATACCAAATCCTGGACAGGAGGGGGCTACACCTTC	CASSYTKSWTGGGYTF
TRBJ2-3	TRBD2	.	TRBV7-9	TGTGCCAGCAGCGCGCACCTAGCGGGGGGACCGTCTAGCACAGATACGCAGTATTTT	CASSAHLAGGPSSTDTQYF
TRBJ1-1	.	.	TRBV5-1	TGCGCCAGCAGCTTGGCCGGGGGGGGTCCTGAAGCTTTCTTT	CASSLAGGGPEAFF
TRBJ1-2	.	few	TRBV4-1	TGCGCCAGCAGCCGGTTTGTAGTGGGGCTTGAAAACTATGGCTACACCTTC	CASSRFVVGLENYGYTF
TRBJ2-6	TRBD1	.	TRBV7-9	TGTGCCAGCAGCTCGACAGGGGGCGGTCTTACTGGGGCCAACGTCCTGACTTTC	CASSSTGGGLTGANVLTF
TRBJ1-4	.	.	TRBV6-1	TGTGCCAGCAGTGATAAGGGAGTGGCAATTGAACTGTTTTTT	CASSDKGVAIELFF
TRBJ2-1	.	few	TRBV15	TGTGCCACCAGCCCGGGTAGGGGATTCTCCTACAATGAGCAGTTCTTC	CATSPGRGFSYNEQFF
TRBJ1-1	TRBD1	.	TRBV16	TGTGCCAGCGTCCGGGACAGGGATGAAGCTTTCTTT	CASVRDRDEAFF
TRBJ2-5	TRBD2	.	TRBV4-1	TGCGCCAGCAGCCCGAGGACTAGCGGGCAACAAGAGACCCAGTACTTC	CASSPRTSGQQETQYF
TRBJ1-1	.	.	TRBV5-1	TGCGCCAGCAGCCAACAGTCATCCACTGAAGCTTTCTTT	CASSQQSSTEAFF
TRBJ2-1	TRBD2	.	TRBV19	TGTGCCAGTACCCTTAGCGGGAGGCGGGAGGCGAACAATGAGCAGTTCTTC	CASTLSGRREANNEQFF
TRBJ2-1	.	.	TRBV30	TGTGCCTGGAACCAGGGCAATGAGCAGTTCTTC	CAWNQGNEQFF
TRBJ2-1	TRBD2	.	TRBV28	TGTGCCAGCAGTCTCCAACCTAGCGGGGCCTACAATGAGCAGTTCTTC	CASSLQPSGAYNEQFF
TRBJ2-1	.	few	TRBV5-1	TGCGCCAGCAGCCTAGGACTGGACTTCTATGAGCAGTTCTTC	CASSLGLDFYEQFF
TRBJ2-2	.	.	TRBV2	TGTGCCAGCAGTGCATATACCTCCGGGGTCGGGGAGCTGTTTTTT	CASSAYTSGVGELFF
TRBJ1-5	.	.	TRBV6-5	TGTGCCAGCAGTTATGGGCAGAATCAGCCCCAGCATTTT	CASSYGQNQPQHF